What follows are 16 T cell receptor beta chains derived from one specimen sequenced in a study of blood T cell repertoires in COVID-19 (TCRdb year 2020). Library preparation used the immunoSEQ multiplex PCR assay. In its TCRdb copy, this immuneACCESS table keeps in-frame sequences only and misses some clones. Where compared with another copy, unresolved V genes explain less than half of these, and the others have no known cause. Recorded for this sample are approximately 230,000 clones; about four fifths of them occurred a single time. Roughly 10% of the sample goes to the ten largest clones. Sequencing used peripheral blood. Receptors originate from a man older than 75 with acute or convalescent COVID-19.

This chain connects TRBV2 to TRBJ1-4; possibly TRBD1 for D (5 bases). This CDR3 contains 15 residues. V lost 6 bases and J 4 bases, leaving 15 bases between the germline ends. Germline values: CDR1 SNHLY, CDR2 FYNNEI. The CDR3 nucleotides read TGTGCCAGCAGCGGAAGACAGCCCCTTAATGAAAAACTGTTTTTT. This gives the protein CASSGRQPLNEKLFF.

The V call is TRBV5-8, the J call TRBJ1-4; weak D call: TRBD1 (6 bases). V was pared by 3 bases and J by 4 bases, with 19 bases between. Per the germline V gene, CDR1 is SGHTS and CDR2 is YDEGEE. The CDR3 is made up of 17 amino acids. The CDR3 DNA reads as TGTGCCAGCAGCTCGTCATCCCGAGGACAGCGTAATGAAAAACTGTTTTTT. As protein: CASSSSSRGQRNEKLFF.

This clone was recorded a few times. The CDR3 nucleotides are TGTGCCAGCAGCCCTGGACATTCTTCCTACGAGCAGTACTTC. Amino acids: CASSPGHSSYEQYF. The rearrangement links TRBV5-5 to TRBJ2-7; a possible D gene is TRBD1 (5 bases). V was trimmed by 4 bases and J by 1 base, leaving 12 bases between them. Germline V lookup: CDR1 SGHKS, CDR2 YYEKEE (reference sequence). The CDR3 spans 14 residues.

The DNA of the CDR3 is TGTGCCAGCAGTGAACAGGGGGCGAGCTATGGCTACACCTTC. It yields the protein CASSEQGASYGYTF. The rearrangement uses TRBV2 and TRBJ1-2; 8 bases match TRBD1. Trimming at V came to 2 bases and at J to 4 bases, leaving 3 bases not matched to a gene. There are 14 residues in the CDR3. Germline loops: CDR1 SNHLY, CDR2 FYNNEI.

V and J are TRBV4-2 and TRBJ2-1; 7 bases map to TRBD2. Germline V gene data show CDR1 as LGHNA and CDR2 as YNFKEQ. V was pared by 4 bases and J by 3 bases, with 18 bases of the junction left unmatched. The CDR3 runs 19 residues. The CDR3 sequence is CASSPLRLGDSGFYNEQFF. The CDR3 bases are TGTGCCAGCAGCCCCCTAAGACTCGGCGATAGCGGGTTCTACAATGAGCAGTTCTTC.

CDR3 region: CASSPRTSGPGNEQFF. The CDR3 DNA follows: TGCGCCAGCAGCCCCCGGACTAGCGGGCCCGGCAATGAGCAGTTCTTC. The V gene is TRBV5-1, the J gene TRBJ2-1, with 11 bases lining up with TRBD2. J lost 6 bases, V lost 4 bases, and 9 bases had no gene match. CDR1 and CDR2 (germline): SGHRS, YFSETQ. This CDR3 comprises 16 residues.

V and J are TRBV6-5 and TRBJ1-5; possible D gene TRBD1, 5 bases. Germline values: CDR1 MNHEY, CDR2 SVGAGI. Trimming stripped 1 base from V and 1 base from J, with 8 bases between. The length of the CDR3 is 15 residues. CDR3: CASSYWGESNQPQHF. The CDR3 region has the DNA TGTGCCAGCAGTTACTGGGGGGAAAGCAATCAGCCCCAGCATTTT.

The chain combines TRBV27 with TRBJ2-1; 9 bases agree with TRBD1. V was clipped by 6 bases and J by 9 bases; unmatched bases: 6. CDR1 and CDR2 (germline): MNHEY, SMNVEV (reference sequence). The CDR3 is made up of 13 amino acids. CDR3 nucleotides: TGTGCCAGCAGACCTACAGGGGGCAGTGAGCAGTTCTTC. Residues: CASRPTGGSEQFF.

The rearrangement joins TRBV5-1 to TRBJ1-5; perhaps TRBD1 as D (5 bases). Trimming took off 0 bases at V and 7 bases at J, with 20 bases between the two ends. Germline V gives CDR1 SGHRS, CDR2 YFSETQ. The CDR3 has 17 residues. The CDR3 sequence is CASSLVLWSPGGQPQHF. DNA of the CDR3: TGCGCCAGCAGCTTGGTTTTATGGTCCCCCGGGGGGCAGCCCCAGCATTTT.

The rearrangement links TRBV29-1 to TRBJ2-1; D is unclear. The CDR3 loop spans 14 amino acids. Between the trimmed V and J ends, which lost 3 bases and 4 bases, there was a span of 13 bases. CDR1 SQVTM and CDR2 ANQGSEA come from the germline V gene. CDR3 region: CSVDNPKQYNEQFF. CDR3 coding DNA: TGCAGCGTTGACAACCCAAAACAGTACAATGAGCAGTTCTTC.

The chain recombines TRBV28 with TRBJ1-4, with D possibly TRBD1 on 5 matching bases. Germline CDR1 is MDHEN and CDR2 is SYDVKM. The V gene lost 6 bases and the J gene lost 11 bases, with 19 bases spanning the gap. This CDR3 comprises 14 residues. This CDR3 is CASSLPGLKGKLFF. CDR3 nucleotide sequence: TGTGCCAGCAGCCTACCGGGCCTTAAGGGGAAACTGTTTTTT.

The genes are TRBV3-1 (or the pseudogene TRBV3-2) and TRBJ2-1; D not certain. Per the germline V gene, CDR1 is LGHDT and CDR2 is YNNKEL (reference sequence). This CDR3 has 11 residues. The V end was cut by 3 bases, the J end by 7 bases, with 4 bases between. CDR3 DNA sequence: TGTGCCAGCAGCCACGCGAATGAGCAGTTCTTC. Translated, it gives CASSHANEQFF.

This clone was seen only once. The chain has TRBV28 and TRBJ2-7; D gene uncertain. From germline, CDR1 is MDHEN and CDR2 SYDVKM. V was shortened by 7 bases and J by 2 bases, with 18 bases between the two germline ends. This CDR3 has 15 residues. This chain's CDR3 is CASTLTLSDPYEQYF. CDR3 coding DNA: TGTGCCAGCACTCTAACCCTAAGTGATCCCTACGAGCAGTACTTC.

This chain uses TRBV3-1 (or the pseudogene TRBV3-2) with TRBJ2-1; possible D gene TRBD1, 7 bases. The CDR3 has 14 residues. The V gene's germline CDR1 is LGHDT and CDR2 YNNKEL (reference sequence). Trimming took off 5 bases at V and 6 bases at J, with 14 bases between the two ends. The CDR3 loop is CASSVVRGANEQFF. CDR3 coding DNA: TGTGCCAGCAGCGTAGTCAGGGGGGCCAATGAGCAGTTCTTC.

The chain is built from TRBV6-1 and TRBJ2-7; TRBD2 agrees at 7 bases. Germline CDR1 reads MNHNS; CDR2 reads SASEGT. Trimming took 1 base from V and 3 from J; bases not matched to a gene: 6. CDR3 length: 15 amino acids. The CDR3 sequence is CASSEVVGRYYEQYF. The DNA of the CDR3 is TGTGCCAGCAGTGAAGTTGTCGGGAGGTACTACGAGCAGTACTTC.

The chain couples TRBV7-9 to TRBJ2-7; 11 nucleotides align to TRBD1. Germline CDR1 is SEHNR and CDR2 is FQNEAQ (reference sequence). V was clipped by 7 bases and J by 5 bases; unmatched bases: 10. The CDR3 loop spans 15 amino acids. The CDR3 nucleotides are TGTGCCAGCATGCGACCGGGACAGGGGGTCAACGAGCAGTACTTC. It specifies CASMRPGQGVNEQYF.